These T cell receptor beta chains were read from a single sample in a study of patients and donors after allogeneic stem cell transplantation. TCRdb re-derived calls from the RT-PCR reads in MiXCR, one entry per CDR3 protein. The repertoire holds approximately 220,000 distinct CDR3 sequences, with around two fifths as singletons. Sequencing was done on a sample of blood, either unsorted or a sorted T cell fraction (not recorded which). All receptors derive from a human donor who was either an allogeneic HSCT recipient or a stem cell or donor lymphocyte infusion donor (not recorded which). It is not recorded whose cells these are; they may come from a transplant donor. The CDR3 runs from the conserved cysteine through the conserved F or W. The order of the fields is J gene, clone size, V gene, D gene, CDR3 protein, CDR3 DNA. D genes are given only for firm matches. Clone size is not always given. Where it is, it says once, few, many or a class for expanded clones.

TRBJ1-5 | many | TRBV20-1 | NA | CSARRGRWDQPQHF | TGCAGTGCTAGAAGGGGACGATGGGATCAGCCCCAGCATTTT
TRBJ1-2 | few | TRBV5-1 | NA | CASSLGSATSLNYGYTF | TGCGCCAGCAGCTTGGGCAGCGCTACCTCCCTTAACTATGGCTACACCTTC
TRBJ1-6 | few | TRBV3-1 | NA | CASSQEDRRNSPLHF | TGTGCCAGCAGCCAAGAGGACAGAAGGAATTCACCCCTCCACTTT
TRBJ1-1 | few | TRBV29-1 | NA | CSVEGRGTEAFF | TGCAGCGTTGAGGGCAGGGGCACTGAAGCTTTCTTT
TRBJ1-2 | few | TRBV6-5 | NA | CASSYGSLYGYTF | TGTGCCAGCAGTTACGGCAGCCTATATGGCTACACCTTC
TRBJ2-5 | NA | TRBV28 | TRBD1 | CASSLYNLQGPRETQYF | TGTGCCAGCAGTTTATATAACCTACAGGGGCCCCGAGAGACCCAGTACTTC
TRBJ1-5 | NA | TRBV12-3/TRBV12-4 | NA | CASSPEDRFSNQPQHF | TGTGCCAGCAGTCCTGAGGACAGATTCTCCAATCAGCCCCAGCATTTT
TRBJ2-1 | NA | TRBV19 | TRBD1 | CASTPTGAARGEQFF | TGTGCCAGTACCCCGACAGGGGCCGCTCGGGGTGAGCAGTTCTTC
TRBJ1-4 | NA | TRBV12-3/TRBV12-4 | NA | CASSLGTVDEKLFF | TGTGCCAGCAGTTTAGGGACAGTAGATGAAAAACTGTTTTTT
TRBJ2-5 | NA | TRBV5-1 | TRBD1 | CASSSGTAQETQYF | TGCGCCAGCAGCTCCGGGACAGCTCAAGAGACCCAGTACTTC
TRBJ2-7 | NA | TRBV28 | NA | CASRVSYEQYF | TGTGCCAGCAGAGTCTCCTACGAGCAGTACTTC
TRBJ1-1 | NA | TRBV6-1 | TRBD1 | CANSVPPTDREWNTEAFF | TGTGCCAACAGTGTTCCACCTACGGACAGGGAATGGAACACTGAAGCTTTCTTT
TRBJ1-3 | few | TRBV15 | NA | CATSREGLRNTIYF | TGTGCCACCAGCAGAGAGGGACTGAGAAACACCATATATTTT
TRBJ2-1 | NA | TRBV20-1 | TRBD1 | CSARGDRTYNEQFF | TGCAGTGCTAGAGGGGACAGAACCTACAATGAGCAGTTCTTC
TRBJ1-6 | few | TRBV21-1 | NA | CASPRTVHRSPLHF | TGTGCCAGTCCCCGGACAGTTCATAGGTCACCCCTCCACTTT
TRBJ1-5 | few | TRBV4-1 | TRBD1 | CASSQDHRGNQPQHF | TGCGCCAGCAGCCAAGATCACAGGGGTAATCAGCCCCAGCATTTT
TRBJ2-7 | few | TRBV29-1 | TRBD1 | CSVSGTGSNEQYF | TGCAGCGTTTCCGGGACAGGGAGTAACGAGCAGTACTTC
TRBJ2-1 | NA | TRBV12-3/TRBV12-4 | TRBD1 | CASSIDEDRNEQFF | TGTGCCAGCAGTATAGATGAGGACAGGAATGAGCAGTTCTTC
TRBJ1-1 | few | TRBV19 | TRBD1 | CASSPQAQGARNTEAFF | TGTGCCAGTAGTCCTCAGGCGCAGGGGGCCAGGAACACTGAAGCTTTCTTT
TRBJ1-1 | NA | TRBV6-5 | NA | CASVRHSGLGGTEAFF | TGTGCCAGCGTTCGTCACTCAGGGTTGGGGGGTACTGAAGCTTTCTTT
TRBJ1-1 | few | TRBV4-3 | NA | CASSQLDRGPGWAEAFF | TGCGCCAGCAGCCAATTGGATCGGGGGCCGGGATGGGCTGAAGCTTTCTTT
TRBJ1-5 | NA | TRBV15 | NA | CATSRDPEYSNQPQHF | TGTGCCACCAGCAGAGATCCGGAGTATAGCAATCAGCCCCAGCATTTT
TRBJ2-4 | once | TRBV20-1 | NA | CSARQATLAKNIQYF | TGCAGTGCTAGACAGGCGACTCTAGCCAAAAACATTCAGTACTTC
TRBJ1-4 | few | TRBV20-1 | NA | CSARGGTPVEKLFF | TGCAGTGCTAGAGGGGGGACTCCGGTAGAAAAACTGTTTTTT
TRBJ1-3 | NA | TRBV4-2 | TRBD1 | CASSHQGQGRSGNTIYF | TGTGCCAGCAGCCACCAGGGACAGGGGAGATCTGGAAACACCATATATTTT
TRBJ1-1 | NA | TRBV5-1 | TRBD1 | CASSFLRQGGRNTEAFF | TGCGCCAGCAGCTTCTTGAGACAGGGTGGAAGAAACACTGAAGCTTTCTTT
TRBJ1-6 | NA | TRBV27 | NA | CASSLYMPGSIIYQPLHF | TGTGCCAGCAGTTTATATATGCCAGGGTCAATTATATATCAACCCCTCCACTTT
TRBJ1-5 | NA | TRBV7-2 | TRBD1 | CASSEQGNQPQHF | TGTGCCAGCAGCGAACAGGGGAATCAGCCCCAGCATTTT
TRBJ1-6 | NA | TRBV4-1 | TRBD1 | CASSQEGGSLVDSPLHF | TGCGCCAGCAGCCAAGAAGGGGGCAGCCTGGTAGATTCACCCCTCCACTTT
TRBJ2-5 | NA | TRBV27 | TRBD1 | CASSYTGGGETQYF | TGTGCCAGCAGTTACACAGGGGGTGGAGAGACCCAGTACTTC
TRBJ1-2 | few | TRBV29-1 | NA | CSVEDTSNYGYTF | TGCAGCGTTGAAGACACGTCTAACTATGGCTACACCTTC
TRBJ1-2 | NA | TRBV9 | NA | CASSVAWTNYGYTF | TGTGCCAGCAGCGTAGCTTGGACAAACTATGGCTACACCTTC
TRBJ1-1 | NA | TRBV7-9 | NA | CASSFTGPLDGTEAFF | TGTGCCAGCAGTTTTACCGGGCCACTCGACGGCACTGAAGCTTTCTTT
TRBJ2-7 | NA | TRBV20-1 | NA | CSASRTVYEQYF | TGCAGTGCTAGCCGAACAGTCTACGAGCAGTACTTC
TRBJ1-4 | NA | TRBV18 | NA | CASSPSSDSWVGEKLFF | TGTGCCAGCTCACCAAGCTCCGACAGCTGGGTTGGGGAAAAACTGTTTTTT
TRBJ1-2 | NA | TRBV6-6 | NA | CASSYPLGGGYGYTF | TGTGCCAGCAGTTATCCCTTAGGAGGGGGCTATGGCTACACCTTC
TRBJ1-6 | NA | TRBV7-9 | NA | CASSPLPDSPLHF | TGTGCCAGCAGCCCCCTGCCGGATTCACCCCTCCACTTT
TRBJ2-7 | many | TRBV4-1 | NA | CASSPQSSGFYEQYF | TGCGCCAGCAGCCCCCAATCCTCAGGTTTCTACGAGCAGTACTTC
TRBJ1-5 | NA | TRBV20-1 | NA | CSARDQGWQPQHF | TGCAGTGCTAGAGATCAGGGGTGGCAGCCCCAGCATTTT
TRBJ1-2 | few | TRBV6-1 | NA | CASSGYRVSADGYTF | TGTGCCAGCAGTGGGTACAGGGTCTCCGCGGACGGCTACACCTTC
TRBJ2-2 | few | TRBV24-1 | TRBD2 | CATEGLAGTGELFF | TGTGCCACCGAGGGACTAGCGGGGACCGGGGAGCTGTTTTTT
TRBJ1-1 | NA | TRBV6-5 | NA | CASSRVPGGAFF | TGTGCCAGCAGTCGGGTCCCTGGTGGAGCTTTCTTT
TRBJ1-6 | NA | TRBV18 | NA | CASSPDSRNSPLHF | TGTGCCAGCTCACCAGACAGTAGAAATTCACCCCTCCACTTT